Sequencing of this T cell receptor (beta chain) was carried out in a study of blood T cells in healthy people across ages. Using a J-beta primer mix together with a sample-barcoded 5' primer, a second PCR was run for about 6 to 11 cycles. TCRdb re-called the 5' RACE reads with MiXCR, one entry per CDR3 protein. The sample has under 1,100,000 distinct CDR3 sequences, about 25% seen once. This clonotype was recorded a few times. The CDR3 covers 15 residues. J lost 8 bases, V lost 9 bases, and 18 bases had no gene match. Germline loops: CDR1 MNHNY, CDR2 SVGAGI (reference sequence). This same sample was also taken into another study, of T cells of mothers and their children.

The specimen was blood. The chain carries TRBV6-6 and TRBJ1-1, with 7 bases matching TRBD1. The receptor comes from a girl aged 2-10 years in good health. CDR3 residues: CASPSQAHRGAEAFF. In nucleotides, the CDR3 is TGTGCCAGTCCCTCTCAAGCGCACAGGGGTGCCGAAGCTTTCTTT.